These 25 T cell receptor beta chains were all obtained from the same sample, sequenced in a study of shared clonotypes between healthy human individuals. Sequencing used immunoSEQ multiplex PCR; TCRdb keeps in-frame clones, though not all of them. The sample has under 750,000 clones; roughly 72% are singletons. The sequencing input was memory CD4+ T cells sorted from blood. This sample's subset: CD45RA-negative fraction. All receptors derive from a woman younger than 45 in good health.

V gene TRBV27 combines with J gene TRBJ1-2; no clear D gene. This CDR3 region has 14 residues. CDR1 is MNHEY, CDR2 SMNVEV, per germline (reference sequence). Trimming removed 6 bases at V and 7 bases at J, with 18 bases between. The DNA for the CDR3 is TGTGCCAGCAGCCTGACACCTCAAGTTGGTGGCTACACCTTC. This translates into CASSLTPQVGGYTF.

This clone has ten or more counts. This chain links TRBV30 with TRBJ2-7; the match to TRBD1 covers 7 bases. This CDR3 has 12 amino acids. Germline CDR1 GTSNPN, CDR2 SVGIG (reference sequence). Unmatched junction bases numbered 4, after V lost 3 bases and J lost 5 bases. The CDR3 bases are TGTGCCTGGAGACAGGGGTTCCACGAGCAGTACTTC. Translation gives CAWRQGFHEQYF.

A few counts support this clone. The rearrangement uses TRBV5-1 and TRBJ1-5; TRBD1 matches at 8 bases. V lost 1 base, J lost 5 bases, and 14 bases stayed unmatched. In germline, CDR1 is SGHRS, CDR2 YFSETQ. CDR3 length: 18 residues. This chain's CDR3 is CASSLRTGHSIRYQPQHF. The CDR3, as DNA: TGCGCCAGCAGCTTGAGGACAGGGCACAGCATTCGGTATCAGCCCCAGCATTTT. Full variable domain (rest looked up from reference TRBV5-1 and TRBJ1-5): KAGVTQTPRYLIKTRGQQVTLSCSPISGHRSVSWYQQTPGQGLQFLFEYFSETQRNKGNFPGRFSGRQFSNSRSEMNVSTLELGDSALYLCASSLRTGHSIRYQPQHFGDGTRLSIL.

J is TRBJ1-2 and V is TRBV6-5; 7 positions agree with TRBD1. The V gene end was trimmed by 6 bases and the J gene end by 4 bases; junction bases not matched to a gene: 5. The CDR3 covers 13 residues. Germline V lookup: CDR1 MNHEY, CDR2 SVGAGI. The CDR3 DNA is TGTGCCAGCAGGACGGGACAGATCTATGGCTACACCTTC. It specifies CASRTGQIYGYTF.

This chain uses TRBV11-2 with TRBJ2-5; no clear D gene. The V and J ends lost 7 bases and 3 bases respectively, with 18 bases between them. From germline, CDR1 is SGHAT and CDR2 FQNNGV. This CDR3 is 15 amino acids long. The CDR3 region is CASIRFGGREETQYF. The DNA of the CDR3 is TGTGCCAGCATCAGGTTTGGTGGTCGCGAAGAGACCCAGTACTTC. The full variable domain, its missing parts supplied by reference TRBV11-2 and TRBJ2-5, is EAGVAQSPRYKIIEKRQSVAFWCNPISGHATLYWYQQILGQGPKLLIQFQNNGVVDDSQLPKDRFSAERLKGVDSTLKIQPAKLEDSAVYLCASIRFGGREETQYFGPGTRLLVL.

The V gene is TRBV19, the J gene TRBJ1-3; D unresolved. V lost 4 bases and J 0 bases, leaving 13 bases between the germline ends. The CDR3 consists of 16 residues. Germline V lookup: CDR1 LNHDA, CDR2 SQIVND (reference sequence). As DNA, the CDR3 is TGTGCCAGTAGTACAGGAAGAAGTATCTCTGGAAACACCATATATTTT. The encoded protein is CASSTGRSISGNTIYF.

The chain combines TRBV4-3 with TRBJ1-2, with 7 bases that match TRBD1. This CDR3 is 15 amino acids long. The trim removed 3 bases at V and 2 bases at J, leaving 6 bases unmatched. Germline values: CDR1 LGHNA, CDR2 YSLEER. This chain's CDR3 is CASSQTRGQNYGYTF. For the CDR3, the DNA is TGCGCCAGCAGCCAGACGAGGGGACAGAACTATGGCTACACCTTC.

The sample holds a few counts of this clone. Distinct nucleotide sequences in the sample also encode this CDR3. The V and J genes are TRBV7-3 and TRBJ2-3; TRBD1 matches at 9 bases. The CDR3 spans 16 residues. With 3 bases clipped from V and 0 bases from J, the junction kept 4 bases outside the gene matches. Germline CDR1 is SGHTA and CDR2 is FQGTGA. CDR3 in amino acids: CASSLGGTGSTDTQYF. CDR3 sequence (DNA): TGTGCCAGCAGCTTGGGCGGGACAGGGAGCACAGATACGCAGTATTTT.

The chain employs TRBV27 and TRBJ2-1; possible D gene TRBD1, 8 bases. Trimming pared 5 bases from V and 9 bases from J, leaving 26 bases between. There are 17 residues in the CDR3. The V gene's germline CDR1 is MNHEY and CDR2 SMNVEV (reference sequence). CDR3 residues: CASSPGQGKRGEGEQFF. The CDR3 bases are TGTGCCAGCAGTCCAGGACAGGGAAAGCGTGGGGAGGGTGAGCAGTTCTTC.

The J gene is TRBJ2-1, the V gene TRBV2; no definite D call. Germline V gene lookup returns CDR1 SNHLY and CDR2 FYNNEI. Between the trimmed V and J ends, which lost 3 bases and 6 bases, there was a span of 9 bases. CDR3 length: 13 amino acids. CDR3 coding DNA: TGTGCCAGCAGTGATAACCCGCCCAATGAGCAGTTCTTC. This codes for CASSDNPPNEQFF.

The chain is built from TRBV29-1 and TRBJ1-4; 11 nucleotides match TRBD1. CDR1 SQVTM and CDR2 ANQGSEA come from the germline V gene. The V and J ends lost 5 bases and 4 bases, in that order; junction bases with no gene match: 18. This CDR3 comprises 19 residues. DNA of the CDR3: TGCAGCGTTCCCGATCGGGGGACAGGGGGTAGTTGGGGTAATGAAAAACTGTTTTTT. Translated, it gives CSVPDRGTGGSWGNEKLFF.

In its sample, this clone was seen a few times. The rearrangement links TRBV7-3 to TRBJ2-6, with 8 bases identical to TRBD2. CDR1 is SGHTA and CDR2 is FQGTGA in the germline V gene. J gave up 2 bases and V 4 bases, and 10 bases lay outside the gene matches. CDR3 length: 18 amino acids. The CDR3: CASSSLGTRETGANVLTF. CDR3 DNA sequence: TGTGCCAGCAGCTCGTTGGGGACTAGGGAAACTGGGGCCAACGTCCTGACTTTC.

This chain uses TRBV6-5 with TRBJ1-2; tentative D call: TRBD1 (5 bases). CDR1 MNHEY and CDR2 SVGAGI come from the germline V gene. This CDR3 has 16 amino acids. The V end was cut by 0 bases, the J end by 5 bases, with 16 bases between. CDR3 sequence reads: CASSYSTLRGFYGYTF. As DNA, the CDR3 is TGTGCCAGCAGTTACTCGACCTTGCGGGGGTTTTATGGCTACACCTTC.

The rearrangement joins TRBV27 to TRBJ2-2, with 9 bases fitting TRBD2. V trimming: 7 bases; J trimming: 4 bases; junction bases outside the gene matches: 7. Germline loops: CDR1 MNHEY, CDR2 SMNVEV (reference sequence). The CDR3 loop spans 15 amino acids. The CDR3 loop reads CASIPSGIGTGELFF. CDR3 DNA sequence: TGTGCCAGCATTCCTAGCGGGATTGGCACCGGGGAGCTGTTTTTT.

This sequence joins TRBV9 and TRBJ2-7; D is possibly TRBD2 (6 bases). Germline V lookup: CDR1 SGDLS, CDR2 YYNGEE. The V gene lost 2 bases and the J gene lost 2 bases, with 14 bases spanning the gap. There are 15 residues in the CDR3. The CDR3 DNA is TGTGCCAGCAGCGTTTTGGGGGAGGCAACCTACGAGCAGTACTTC. It specifies CASSVLGEATYEQYF.

This sequence joins TRBV9 and TRBJ1-1; D not resolved. CDR3 length: 13 residues. V was cut by 0 bases and J by 3 bases, with 6 bases left in between. Germline V CDR1 and CDR2: SGDLS, YYNGEE. The CDR3 DNA follows: TGTGCCAGCAGCGTAGGGGCCTACACTGAAGCTTTCTTT. This encodes CASSVGAYTEAFF. The full variable domain, its missing parts supplied by reference TRBV9 and TRBJ1-1, is DSGVTQTPKHLITATGQRVTLRCSPRSGDLSVYWYQQSLDQGLQFLIQYYNGEERAKGNILERFSAQQFPDLHSELNLSSLELGDSALYFCASSVGAYTEAFFGQGTRLTVV.

J is TRBJ2-7 and V is TRBV2, with D tentatively TRBD2 (5 bases). Germline V lookup: CDR1 SNHLY, CDR2 FYNNEI. The CDR3 covers 12 residues. Trimming pared 6 bases from V and 6 bases from J, leaving 12 bases between. CDR3 sequence reads: CASSGLGGEQYF. DNA for the CDR3: TGTGCCAGCAGCGGGCTTGGAGGCGAGCAGTACTTC.

J is TRBJ1-2 and V is TRBV28, with TRBD1 as a possible D gene (5 bases). The CDR3 is 14 residues long. Germline CDR1 and CDR2: MDHEN and SYDVKM. V lost 10 bases and J lost 1, with 16 bases in between. This CDR3 is CAISREGYNYGYTF. In nucleotides, the CDR3 is TGTGCCATTTCACGGGAGGGGTATAACTATGGCTACACCTTC.

This clone turned up a few times. Different DNA sequences within this sample yield the same CDR3. The chain combines TRBV27 with TRBJ2-2; 7 nucleotides match TRBD1. J lost 3 bases, V lost 6 bases, and 4 bases had no gene match. Germline V gene data show CDR1 as MNHEY and CDR2 as SMNVEV (reference sequence). The CDR3 has 14 residues. The CDR3 nucleotides are TGTGCCAGCAGCTTACAGGGGTACACCGGGGAGCTGTTTTTT. Its protein product is CASSLQGYTGELFF.

The chain employs TRBV7-9 and TRBJ2-3, with TRBD1 identical over 8 bases. Germline CDR1 is SEHNR and CDR2 is FQNEAQ (reference sequence). This CDR3 is 17 amino acids long. Trimming cost V 1 base and J 3 bases; bases outside gene matches: 9. The CDR3 sequence: CASSLGVQGVRTDTQYF. The CDR3, as DNA: TGTGCCAGCAGCTTAGGGGTACAGGGGGTACGAACAGATACGCAGTATTTT.

In this sample, this clone turned up a few times. The chain joins TRBV2 to TRBJ2-1, with D possibly being TRBD1 (6 bases). The CDR3 is 15 residues long. V gave up 1 base and J gave up 3 bases, with 10 bases separating them. Per the germline V gene, CDR1 is SNHLY and CDR2 is FYNNEI. CDR3 nucleotide sequence: TGTGCCAGCAGTGAAGAGGGGGAAGGCTACAATGAGCAGTTCTTC. Protein: CASSEEGEGYNEQFF.

This clone was detected many times. This chain links TRBV2 with TRBJ2-7; 8 nucleotides align to TRBD1. The CDR3 has 14 residues. Germline V lookup: CDR1 SNHLY, CDR2 FYNNEI. V lost 7 bases to trimming and J lost 1 base; unmatched junction nucleotides: 6. The CDR3 DNA sequence: TGTGCCAGCACGGACAGGGTCTTGTCCTACGAGCAGTACTTC. Encoded protein: CASTDRVLSYEQYF.

This chain links TRBV5-1 with TRBJ1-2; TRBD1 aligns across 12 bases. Trimming at V came to 7 bases and at J to 4 bases, leaving 11 bases not matched to a gene. CDR3 size: 16 residues. Germline assignment: CDR1 SGHRS and CDR2 YFSETQ. The CDR3 loop reads CASLPGQGAPSYGYTF. CDR3 nucleotides: TGCGCCAGCTTACCGGGACAGGGGGCGCCCAGCTATGGCTACACCTTC.

This clone appeared a single time. V usage is TRBV18 and J usage is TRBJ1-1, with D perhaps matching TRBD1 (5 bases). The length of the CDR3 is 13 residues. CDR1 and CDR2 (germline): KGHSH, LQKENI. V was clipped by 3 bases and J by 4 bases, with 9 bases between them. The CDR3 DNA reads as TGTGCCAGCTCACCCCAGGGTACCACTGAAGCTTTCTTT. Amino acids: CASSPQGTTEAFF. The variable domain in full, with the rest retrieved from reference TRBV18 and TRBJ1-1, is NAGVMQNPRHLVRRRGQEARLRCSPMKGHSHVYWYRQLPEEGLKFMVYLQKENIIDESGMPKERFSAEFPKEGPSILRIQQVVRGDSAAYFCASSPQGTTEAFFGQGTRLTVV.

This clone was counted a few times. The chain employs TRBV7-2 and TRBJ2-1; weak D call: TRBD2 (5 bases). The CDR3 length is 12 residues. The V end lost 5 bases, the J end lost 10 bases, and 12 bases lay between the germline ends. Germline CDR1 is SGHTA and CDR2 is FQGNSA. CDR3 in DNA: TGTGCCAGCAGCCGCGGACGGGGAGAGCAGTTCTTC. This gives the protein CASSRGRGEQFF.